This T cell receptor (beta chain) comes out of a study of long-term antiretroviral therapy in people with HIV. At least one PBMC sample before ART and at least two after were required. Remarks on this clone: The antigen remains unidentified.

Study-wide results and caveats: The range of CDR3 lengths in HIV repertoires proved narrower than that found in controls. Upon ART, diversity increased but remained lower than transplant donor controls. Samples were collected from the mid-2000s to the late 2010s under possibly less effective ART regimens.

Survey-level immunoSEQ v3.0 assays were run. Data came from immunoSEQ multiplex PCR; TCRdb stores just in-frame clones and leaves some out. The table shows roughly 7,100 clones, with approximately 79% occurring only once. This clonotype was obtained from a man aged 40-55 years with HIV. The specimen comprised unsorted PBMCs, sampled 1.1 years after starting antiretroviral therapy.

The CDR3, as DNA: TGTGCCAGCAGTTACGCCGGGAACACTGAAGCTTTCTTT. Its translation is CASSYAGNTEAFF. The chain uses TRBV6-5 and TRBJ1-1; D is undetermined. The CDR3 length is 13 residues. Germline assignment: CDR1 MNHEY and CDR2 SVGAGI. The V gene lost 2 bases and the J gene lost 1 base, with 5 bases spanning the gap.